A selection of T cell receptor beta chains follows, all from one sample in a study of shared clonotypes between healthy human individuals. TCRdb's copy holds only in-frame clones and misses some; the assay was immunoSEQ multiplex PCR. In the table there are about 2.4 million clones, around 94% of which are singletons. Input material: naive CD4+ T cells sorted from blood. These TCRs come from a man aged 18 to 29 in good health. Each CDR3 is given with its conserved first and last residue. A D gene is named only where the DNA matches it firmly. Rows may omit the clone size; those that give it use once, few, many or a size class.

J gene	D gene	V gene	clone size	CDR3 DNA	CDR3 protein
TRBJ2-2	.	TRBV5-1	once	TGCGCCAGCAGCAATGCCCTGGCCGGGGAGCTGTTTTTT	CASSNALAGELFF
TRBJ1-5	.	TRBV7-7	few	TGTGCTAGCAGCTTAGCAAGGGTTCAGCCCCAGCATTTT	CASSLARVQPQHF
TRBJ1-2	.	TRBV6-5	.	TGTGCCAGCAGTCGAGACACCCCGATAGCCTATGGCTACACCTTC	CASSRDTPIAYGYTF
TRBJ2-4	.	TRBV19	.	TGTGCCAGTAGCCCTTCCAGGGTCCCCAAAAACATTCAGTACTTC	CASSPSRVPKNIQYF
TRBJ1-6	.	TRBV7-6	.	TGTGCCAGCAGCTTAGTGGGGGCCGGGGGGCTCTCCTATAATTCACCCCTCCACTTT	CASSLVGAGGLSYNSPLHF
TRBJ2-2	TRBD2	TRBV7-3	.	TGTGCCAGCAGCTTCGGGACTAGCGGTGCCGGGGAGCTGTTTTTT	CASSFGTSGAGELFF
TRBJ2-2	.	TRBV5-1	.	TGCGCCAGCAGCTTGGCCGGAAGCTACACCGGGGAGCTGTTTTTT	CASSLAGSYTGELFF
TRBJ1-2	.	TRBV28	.	TGTGCCAGCAGTCCGGGCCTCCCCACGAGCTATGGCTACACCTTC	CASSPGLPTSYGYTF
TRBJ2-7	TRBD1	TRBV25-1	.	TGTGCCAGCAGTGATCCGGGACAGGGGCACCACGAGCAGTACTTC	CASSDPGQGHHEQYF
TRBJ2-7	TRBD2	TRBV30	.	TGTGCCCGTTCGGGGGGATTGAACTACGAGCAGTACTTC	CARSGGLNYEQYF
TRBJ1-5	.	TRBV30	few	TGTGCCTGGAGTAACGGGGACCATCAGCCCCAGCATTTT	CAWSNGDHQPQHF
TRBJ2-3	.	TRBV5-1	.	TGCGCCAGCAGCTTAAGTCGGCTCGGGGTAGATACGCAGTATTTT	CASSLSRLGVDTQYF
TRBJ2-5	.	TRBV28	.	TGTGCCAGCAGATCCCGACAATTGGAGACCCAGTACTTC	CASRSRQLETQYF
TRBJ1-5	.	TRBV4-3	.	TGCGCCAGCAGCCAAGAGACCCAGGGAAATCAGCCCCAGCATTTT	CASSQETQGNQPQHF
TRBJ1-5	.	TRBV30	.	TGTGCCTGGAGTACAAGGACTAATCAGCCCCAGCATTTT	CAWSTRTNQPQHF
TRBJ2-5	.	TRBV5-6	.	TGTGCCAGCAGACTTAGCGGCCCAGAGACCCAGTACTTC	CASRLSGPETQYF
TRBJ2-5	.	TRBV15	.	TGTGCCACCAGCAGAGGGGGGGCCGCTGAGACCCAGTACTTC	CATSRGGAAETQYF
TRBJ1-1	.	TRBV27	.	TGTGCCAGCAGTTTAGGGTCCCCGGGGGCTGAAGCTTTCTTT	CASSLGSPGAEAFF
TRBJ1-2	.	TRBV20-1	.	TGCAGTGCTTTCGATATCGATGGCTACACCTTC	CSAFDIDGYTF
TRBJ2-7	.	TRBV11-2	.	TGTGCCAGCAGCCAAGGGGGCCAGGGGGGGTACGAGCAGTACTTC	CASSQGGQGGYEQYF
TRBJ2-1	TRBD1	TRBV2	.	TGTGCCAGCAGTGCGGGGACAGGGGGGAACAATGAGCAGTTCTTC	CASSAGTGGNNEQFF
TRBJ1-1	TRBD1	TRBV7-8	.	TGTGCCAGCAGCGCCCGGGGACAGGGGTTTGAGGCTTTCTTT	CASSARGQGFEAFF
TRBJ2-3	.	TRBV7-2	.	TGTGCCAGCAGCTTTAACACAGATACGCAGTATTTT	CASSFNTDTQYF
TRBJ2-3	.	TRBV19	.	TGTGCCAGTGTTGGGTTCTCAGATACGCAGTATTTT	CASVGFSDTQYF
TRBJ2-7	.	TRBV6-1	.	TGTGCCAGCAGTGCAGGTTACGAGCAGTACTTC	CASSAGYEQYF
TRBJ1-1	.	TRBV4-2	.	TGTGCCAGCAGCCAAGATTCGGACAGCCTAGGGGAAGCTTTCTTT	CASSQDSDSLGEAFF
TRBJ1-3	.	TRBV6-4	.	TGTGCCCCAGGGGCAGGGAGGGGAAACACCATATATTTT	CAPGAGRGNTIYF
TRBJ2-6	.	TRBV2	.	TGTGCCAGCAGCCACGACAGCTCTGGGGCCAACGTCCTGACTTTC	CASSHDSSGANVLTF
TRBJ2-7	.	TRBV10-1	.	TGCGCCAGCAGTGAGTTGGGACAACTCTACGAGCAGTACTTC	CASSELGQLYEQYF
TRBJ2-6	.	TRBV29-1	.	TGCAGCGTGGATGGGGGCCCTGGGGCCAACGTCCTGACTTTC	CSVDGGPGANVLTF
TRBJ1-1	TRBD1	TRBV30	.	TGTGCCTGGCAGACAGGGGTGAAGGCTGAAGCTTTCTTT	CAWQTGVKAEAFF
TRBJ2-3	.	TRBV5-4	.	TGTGCCAGCAGCCCGGCGGGGAGCGACCCCCGGAATACGCAGTATTTT	CASSPAGSDPRNTQYF
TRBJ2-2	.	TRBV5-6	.	TGTGCCAGCAGCTTCCAGGCTTTTACCGGGGAGCTGTTTTTT	CASSFQAFTGELFF
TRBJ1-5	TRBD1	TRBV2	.	TGTGCCAGCAGTAACCAGGGGGCCAAGCAGCCCCAGCATTTT	CASSNQGAKQPQHF
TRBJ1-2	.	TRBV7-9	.	TGTGCCAGCAGCTTAGCAGACAGCCCAAACTATGGCTACACCTTC	CASSLADSPNYGYTF
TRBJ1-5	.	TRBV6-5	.	TGTGCCAGCAACCGGGACGGACCCAATCAGCCCCAGCATTTT	CASNRDGPNQPQHF
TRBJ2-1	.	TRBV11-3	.	TGTGCCAGCAGCTTAGACGGAAGCTCCTACAATGAGCAGTTCTTC	CASSLDGSSYNEQFF
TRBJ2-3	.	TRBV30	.	TGTGCCTGGAGTGCGGAGGGGTGGCCAGATACGCAGTATTTT	CAWSAEGWPDTQYF
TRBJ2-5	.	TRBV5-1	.	TGCGCCAGCAGCTTGGGGAACTTCAGGCGAAGGTACGAGACCCAGTACTTC	CASSLGNFRRRYETQYF
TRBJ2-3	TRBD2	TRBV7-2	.	TGTGCCAGCAGCCCGCGGGGGATCACGCAGTATTTT	CASSPRGITQYF
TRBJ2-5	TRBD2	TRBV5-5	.	TGTGCCAGCAGCCCAACCGGGACTAATCAAGAGACCCAGTACTTC	CASSPTGTNQETQYF
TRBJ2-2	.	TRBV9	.	TGTGCCAGCAGCGTAACGGGCTCTTCCGGGGAGCTGTTTTTT	CASSVTGSSGELFF
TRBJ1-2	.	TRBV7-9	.	TGTGCCAGCAGCCCCCCGGAAGCTAACTATGGCTACACCTTC	CASSPPEANYGYTF
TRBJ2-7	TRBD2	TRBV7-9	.	TGTGCCAGCAGCTTGGGACTAGCGGGAGACGAGCAGTACTTC	CASSLGLAGDEQYF
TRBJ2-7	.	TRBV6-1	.	TGTGCCAGCAATAGACTGGCTCCGACCTACGAGCAGTACTTC	CASNRLAPTYEQYF
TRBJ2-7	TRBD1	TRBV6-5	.	TGTGCCAGCAGACCGACAGGGACCTACGAGCAGTACTTC	CASRPTGTYEQYF
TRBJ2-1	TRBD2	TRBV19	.	TGTGCCAGTAGTAGAGACAGGGGACTAGCGGGGAGCTCCTACAATGAGCAGTTCTTC	CASSRDRGLAGSSYNEQFF
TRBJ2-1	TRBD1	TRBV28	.	TGTGCCAGCAGTTCCCGGGACAGGGCCCTTCCATCCTACAATGAGCAGTTCTTC	CASSSRDRALPSYNEQFF
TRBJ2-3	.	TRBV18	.	TGTGCCAGCTCACTCCCTAGCACAGATACGCAGTATTTT	CASSLPSTDTQYF
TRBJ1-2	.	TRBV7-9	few	TGTGCCAGCAGCTTTGGGCCGCAGGGTGGCTACACCTTC	CASSFGPQGGYTF